This T cell receptor beta chain was captured in a study of blood T cell repertoires in COVID-19. About the study: T cells, B-cell-depleted T cells, or PBMCs provided the cDNA or gDNA that served as material.

With 6 bases clipped from V and 5 bases from J, the junction kept 11 bases outside the gene matches. CDR1 is SNHLY, CDR2 FYNNEI, per germline. This CDR3 comprises 15 residues. As originally analysed: From reference gene primer amplification, estimates of nucleated cell counts were derived. Clones were sequenced by immunoSEQ multiplex PCR, and TCRdb holds only the in-frame ones, with some missing. Clone size and the V and J calls come from that table; the DNA yielded D and trimming. The sample shows almost 20,000 clones, 70% to 80% of them seen only once. Sequencing was carried out using peripheral blood. The chain combines TRBV2 with TRBJ1-2; TRBD1 matches 8 bases. This TCR derives from a man at least 80 years old with acute or convalescent COVID-19. The CDR3 loop is CASRARTGLRYGYTF. The CDR3 nucleotides are TGTGCCAGCAGGGCCCGGACAGGGCTCAGGTATGGCTACACCTTC.